Listed here are 9 T cell receptor beta chains from one sample, sequenced in a study of CD4+ T cells in melanoma. Only in-frame clones appear in the TCRdb table, and some are missing; sequencing was by immunoSEQ multiplex PCR. This table has roughly 60,000 clones, 60% to 80% appearing once. Sequenced input: tumor tissue. These receptors were taken from a human donor with melanoma.

V is TRBV5-1 and J is TRBJ1-2; TRBD1 matches at 8 bases. This CDR3 contains 14 residues. With V trimmed by 4 bases and J by 2 bases, 4 bases remained unmatched. Germline loops: CDR1 SGHRS, CDR2 YFSETQ. The chain's CDR3 is CASSPGQGNYGYTF. As DNA, the CDR3 is TGCGCCAGCAGCCCCGGACAGGGAAACTATGGCTACACCTTC.

Notes on this clone: Within the sample, other DNA sequences also encode this same CDR3. The rearrangement joins TRBV29-1 to TRBJ2-7, with D unclear. Germline V CDR1 and CDR2: SQVTM, ANQGSEA. V lost 3 bases and J 0 bases, leaving 9 bases between the germline ends. The CDR3 contains 13 residues. The CDR3 nucleotides are TGCAGCGTTGAGGCCGGTAGCTCCTACGAGCAGTACTTC. Amino acids: CSVEAGSSYEQYF.

This clone has a handful of counts. The chain combines TRBV9 with TRBJ1-2, with D perhaps TRBD1 (5 bases). The germline V gene has CDR1 SGDLS and CDR2 YYNGEE. There are 11 residues in the CDR3. With 3 bases removed from V and 8 bases from J, the gap between germline ends came to 8 bases. CDR3 coding DNA: TGTGCCAGCAGCGGAGGGGAGGGCTACACCTTC. Translated: CASSGGEGYTF.

The chain is built from TRBV5-4 and TRBJ2-1, with 9 bases that match TRBD2. The germline V gene encodes CDR1 SGHNT and CDR2 YYREEE (reference sequence). The CDR3 loop spans 16 amino acids. Unmatched junction bases numbered 11, after V lost 2 bases and J lost 8 bases. The CDR3 DNA sequence: TGTGCCAGCAGCTTTGCCCTAGCGGGGAAGTTTCATGAGCAGTTCTTC. It is translated as CASSFALAGKFHEQFF.

The V call is TRBV11-1, the J call TRBJ1-5; D unclear. The germline CDR1 and CDR2 sequences are SGHAT and FQDESV (reference sequence). V lost 0 bases, J lost 7 bases, and 7 bases lay in between. CDR3 length equals 13 residues. The CDR3 bases are TGTGCCAGCAGCTTAGCTCCGGGACAGCCCCAGCATTTT. Translation: CASSLAPGQPQHF.

J is TRBJ1-1 and V is TRBV30; the D gene is possibly TRBD1 (5 bases). This CDR3 has 12 residues. V dropped 5 bases and J dropped 6 bases, with 13 bases sitting between them. The germline gives CDR1 GTSNPN, CDR2 SVGIG (reference sequence). CDR3 protein: CAWAGSWAEAFF. CDR3 in DNA: TGTGCCTGGGCAGGGTCATGGGCTGAAGCTTTCTTT.

This clone was seen ten or more times. The rearrangement joins TRBV6-5 to TRBJ2-2, with 9 bases matching TRBD1. The ends lost 6 bases at V and 5 bases at J; junction bases unmatched: 7. Germline V lookup: CDR1 MNHEY, CDR2 SVGAGI. The CDR3 covers 15 residues. CDR3 amino acids: CASRKGQGWTGELFF. The CDR3 nucleotides read TGTGCCAGCAGGAAGGGACAGGGTTGGACCGGGGAGCTGTTTTTT.

V and J are TRBV6-1 and TRBJ1-2; no clear D gene. Germline CDR1 and CDR2: MNHNS and SASEGT. The germline V and J ends were trimmed by 4 bases and 6 bases, with 15 bases remaining between them. The CDR3 spans 14 residues. The CDR3 is CASSVEGIVDGYTF. The CDR3 region has the DNA TGTGCCAGCAGTGTGGAAGGGATTGTCGATGGCTACACCTTC.

Of note for this clone: The CDR3 end shows no conserved phenylalanine or tryptophan, and so a read error is likely. The chain links TRBV30 to TRBJ1-6; a weak D match, TRBD1 (5 bases). The V gene lost 5 bases and the J gene lost 6 bases, with 8 bases spanning the gap. CDR1 and CDR2 (germline): GTSNPN, SVGIG (reference sequence). The CDR3 totals 12 residues. CDR3 bases: TGTGCCTGGGGGGACGTTAATTCACCCCTCCACGTT. Its protein product is CAWGDVNSPLHV.